Presented here are 25 T cell receptor beta chains from one specimen sequenced in a study of control samples from healthy donors and cancer patients. Libraries were prepared by immunoSEQ multiplex PCR; TCRdb keeps only in-frame clonotypes and omits some of them. Of under 100,000 clones listed, about 89% are singletons. The sequencing input was PBMCs. The receptor set was obtained from a woman aged 50 to 65 with colorectal cancer.

The V gene is TRBV29-1, the J gene TRBJ1-3, with TRBD1 matching over 8 bases. Germline V gene data show CDR1 as SQVTM and CDR2 as ANQGSEA. The CDR3 runs 16 residues. Unmatched junction bases numbered 11, after V lost 7 bases and J lost 0 bases. CDR3 sequence: CSEKRQGRLSGNTIYF. The CDR3 DNA reads as TGCAGCGAGAAGCGACAGGGGAGACTCTCTGGAAACACCATATATTTT. The full variable domain, rest sourced from reference TRBV29-1 and TRBJ1-3, is SAVISQKPSRDICQRGTSLTIQCQVDSQVTMMFWYRQQPGQSLTLIATANQGSEATYESGFVIDKFPISRPNLTFSTLTVSNMSPEDSSIYLCSEKRQGRLSGNTIYFGEGSWLTVV.

V and J are TRBV18 and TRBJ2-1, with 7 bases identical to TRBD2. J gave up 9 bases and V 6 bases, and 8 bases lay outside the gene matches. The germline V gene encodes CDR1 KGHSH and CDR2 LQKENI. There are 13 residues in the CDR3. CDR3 bases: TGTGCCAGCTCCCGGGGCGGCGGGGGTGAGCAGTTCTTC. Protein: CASSRGGGGEQFF.

This sequence joins TRBV7-2 and TRBJ2-2; D could derive from TRBD1 or TRBD2 (5 bases each). CDR3 length: 15 amino acids. CDR1 is SGHTA and CDR2 is FQGNSA in the germline V gene. Deletions cut 7 bases from V and 6 bases from J, with 18 bases between. The CDR3 is CASNQQDLGAGELFF. As DNA, the CDR3 is TGTGCCAGCAATCAGCAGGACCTGGGGGCCGGGGAGCTGTTTTTT.

This rearrangement joins TRBV6-5 to TRBJ1-2, with 10 bases identical to TRBD1. This CDR3 has 14 amino acids. Germline V gene lookup returns CDR1 MNHEY and CDR2 SVGAGI. V was pared by 6 bases and J by 7 bases, with 8 bases of the junction left unmatched. The CDR3 DNA reads TGTGCCAGCAGACCCGACAGGGGGCGGCGTGGCTACACCTTC. Its translation: CASRPDRGRRGYTF.

In this sample, this clone turned up a few times. The chain links TRBV24-1 to TRBJ2-2, with a possible D match to TRBD2 (7 bases). Germline CDR1 is KGHDR and CDR2 is SFDVKD. This CDR3 is 16 amino acids long. Trimming pared 9 bases from V and 7 bases from J, leaving 23 bases between. DNA of the CDR3: TGTGCCACCCGTCCGAGGGCGGGGGCGAGCGACGGGGAGCTGTTTTTT. It yields the protein CATRPRAGASDGELFF.

The rearrangement uses TRBV4-2 and TRBJ1-2; 8 bases line up with TRBD1. Trimming cost V 1 base and J 8 bases; bases outside gene matches: 12. CDR3 size: 16 residues. CDR1 is LGHNA, CDR2 YNFKEQ, per germline. The CDR3 DNA reads TGTGCCAGCAGCCAAGGAACGGACCAGGGGGCGCGGGGCTACACCTTC. Residues: CASSQGTDQGARGYTF.

About this clone itself: Other DNA sequences from this sample encode an identical CDR3 as well. The chain carries TRBV18 and TRBJ2-5, with D possibly TRBD1 on 6 matching bases. The germline gives CDR1 KGHSH, CDR2 LQKENI. V was trimmed by 3 bases and J by 2 bases, leaving 7 bases between them. The CDR3 extends over 13 amino acids. The CDR3 coding sequence is TGTGCCAGCTCACCTGGACAGCAAGAGACCCAGTACTTC. It codes for CASSPGQQETQYF.

This clone has more than one count but fewer than ten. This sequence joins TRBV6-4 and TRBJ2-2; the D is unclear. Germline CDR1 is MRHNA and CDR2 is SNTAGT. V was trimmed by 3 bases and J by 6 bases, leaving 8 bases between them. The CDR3 is made up of 13 amino acids. The CDR3 region has the DNA TGTGCCAGCAGTGAACAGCGATCCGGGGAGCTGTTTTTT. Encoded protein: CASSEQRSGELFF.

The rearrangement links TRBV29-1 to TRBJ2-3, with TRBD2 identical over 8 bases. The CDR3 contains 17 residues. After removal of 0 bases from V and 4 bases from J, the junction contained 12 bases not matched to a gene. Germline lookup yields CDR1 SQVTM and CDR2 ANQGSEA. CDR3 DNA sequence: TGCAGCGTTGAAGATCGCGGGGCGGGAGGTTCATCAGATACGCAGTATTTT. It specifies CSVEDRGAGGSSDTQYF.

J is TRBJ1-5 and V is TRBV27; D is unresolved. CDR3 length equals 14 residues. The V and J ends lost 5 bases and 1 base respectively, with 9 bases between them. Germline V lookup: CDR1 MNHEY, CDR2 SMNVEV (reference sequence). The CDR3 here is CASSPGLSNQPQHF. CDR3 DNA sequence: TGTGCCAGCAGTCCAGGATTGAGCAATCAGCCCCAGCATTTT.

V and J are TRBV19 and TRBJ1-1, with unresolved D. Looked up from germline, CDR1 is LNHDA and CDR2 is SQIVND (reference sequence). The V end was cut by 3 bases, the J end by 1 base, with 9 bases between. The CDR3 is 14 residues long. CDR3 bases: TGTGCCAGTAGTATCCCTGGCCCGAACACTGAAGCTTTCTTT. It is translated as CASSIPGPNTEAFF.

V gene TRBV7-2 combines with J gene TRBJ2-3; 10 nucleotides match TRBD2. V gave up 1 base and J gave up 8 bases; unmatched junction bases: 12. This CDR3 is built from 17 residues. CDR1 and CDR2 from the germline V gene are SGHTA and FQGNSA. CDR3 DNA: TGTGCCAGCAGCTTAGAGAGTGGAGCGGGGGGGAGAAGTACGCAGTATTTT. Translating it yields CASSLESGAGGRSTQYF.

This chain links TRBV6-6 with TRBJ2-1; no clear D. Trimming removed 1 base from V and 5 bases from J, with 6 bases in between. There are 13 residues in the CDR3. Looked up from germline, CDR1 is MNHNY and CDR2 is SVGAGI (reference sequence). CDR3 region: CASSYFGNNEQFF. CDR3 DNA sequence: TGTGCCAGCAGTTACTTTGGAAACAATGAGCAGTTCTTC.

The chain joins TRBV15 to TRBJ2-3, with 7 nucleotides matching TRBD1. CDR1 and CDR2 (germline): LNHNV, YYDKDF (reference sequence). This CDR3 comprises 15 residues. V shed 0 bases and J 4 bases; nucleotides not matched to a gene: 4. CDR3 nucleotide sequence: TGTGCCACCAGCAGAGAAGGGGGCGGTTCAGATACGCAGTATTTT. Its protein is CATSREGGGSDTQYF.

The chain has TRBV27 and TRBJ1-6; D possibly corresponds to TRBD1 (6 bases). The V gene lost 5 bases and the J gene lost 4 bases, with 18 bases spanning the gap. This CDR3 contains 17 residues. Germline V gene lookup returns CDR1 MNHEY and CDR2 SMNVEV (reference sequence). CDR3 protein: CASSLGGAAGYNSPLHF. CDR3 sequence (DNA): TGTGCCAGCAGTCTGGGGGGGGCCGCAGGTTATAATTCACCCCTCCACTTT.

The sample holds a few counts of this clone. The rearrangement links TRBV28 to TRBJ2-5, with D possibly being TRBD1 or TRBD2 (5 bases each). Per the germline V gene, CDR1 is MDHEN and CDR2 is SYDVKM. The CDR3 consists of 16 residues. The ends were cut back, 4 bases at V and 5 bases at J, with 20 bases in the middle. In DNA form, the CDR3 reads TGTGCCAGCAGTTCCCCCCCGCCGGCCAGGGAGGAGACCCAGTACTTC. Translated: CASSSPPPAREETQYF.

CDR3 bases: TGCGCCAGCAGCCAAGCTTCGACAGGGTGGGAGACCCAGTACTTC. Translating gives CASSQASTGWETQYF. The chain combines TRBV4-3 with TRBJ2-5, with 7 nucleotides matching TRBD1. Trimming took 1 base from V and 5 from J; bases not matched to a gene: 7. Germline loops: CDR1 LGHNA, CDR2 YSLEER. The CDR3 contains 15 residues.

The J gene is TRBJ2-3, the V gene TRBV18; 10 nucleotides line up with TRBD2. Looked up from germline, CDR1 is KGHSH and CDR2 is LQKENI. V shed 0 bases and J 5 bases; nucleotides not matched to a gene: 2. This CDR3 has 15 amino acids. DNA of the CDR3: TGTGCCAGCTCACCACCGGCTAGCGGGGGAGATACGCAGTATTTT. It codes for CASSPPASGGDTQYF.

In its sample, this clone was seen once. V usage is TRBV2 and J usage is TRBJ1-5, with D hard to call. Trimming shortened V by 7 bases and J by 0 bases, and 7 bases separated the two germline ends. This CDR3 contains 13 residues. Germline values: CDR1 SNHLY, CDR2 FYNNEI. CDR3 region: CASKGSSNQPQHF. CDR3 coding DNA: TGTGCCAGCAAGGGCAGTAGCAATCAGCCCCAGCATTTT.

The V and J genes are TRBV19 and TRBJ1-1, with 9 bases aligning to TRBD1. Losses at the gene ends were 6 bases for V and 0 bases for J; bases not matched to a gene: 8. The CDR3 extends over 16 amino acids. CDR1 and CDR2 (germline): LNHDA, SQIVND (reference sequence). The CDR3 coding sequence is TGTGCCAGTAGGAGGGACAGGGCTATTGTGAACACTGAAGCTTTCTTT. Protein sequence: CASRRDRAIVNTEAFF. The variable domain in full, completed from reference TRBV19 and TRBJ1-1, reads DGGITQSPKYLFRKEGQNVTLSCEQNLNHDAMYWYRQDPGQGLRLIYYSQIVNDFQKGDIAEGYSVSREKKESFPLTVTSAQKNPTAFYLCASRRDRAIVNTEAFFGQGTRLTVV.

V usage is TRBV7-2 and J usage is TRBJ2-5; perhaps TRBD2 as D (6 bases). The V end was cut by 5 bases, the J end by 4 bases, with 11 bases between. Germline CDR1 SGHTA, CDR2 FQGNSA. The CDR3 is 13 residues long. The CDR3 protein is CASSLRLVETQYF. CDR3 bases: TGTGCCAGCAGCCTTCGACTAGTAGAGACCCAGTACTTC. The complete variable domain, with remaining parts taken from reference TRBV7-2 and TRBJ2-5, reads GAGVSQSPSNKVTEKGKDVELRCDPISGHTALYWYRQSLGQGLEFLIYFQGNSAPDKSGLPSDRFSAERTGGSVSTLTIQRTQQEDSAVYLCASSLRLVETQYFGPGTRLLVL.

V usage is TRBV19 and J usage is TRBJ1-1; 8 bases match TRBD1. J gave up 3 bases and V 6 bases, and 6 bases lay outside the gene matches. The CDR3 has 14 residues. Germline values: CDR1 LNHDA, CDR2 SQIVND (reference sequence). The CDR3 loop is CASSLYRGDTEAFF. The CDR3 DNA reads as TGTGCCAGTAGCCTATACAGGGGGGACACTGAAGCTTTCTTT.

This chain links TRBV28 with TRBJ2-4; D unclear. Trimming cost V 2 bases and J 4 bases, with 6 bases left between them. CDR3 length: 13 amino acids. Germline V gives CDR1 MDHEN, CDR2 SYDVKM. This CDR3 reads CASSLAQKNIQYF. The CDR3 coding sequence is TGTGCCAGCAGTTTAGCGCAGAAAAACATTCAGTACTTC.

This clone was seen a handful of times. The chain is built from TRBV27 and TRBJ2-2, with D possibly being TRBD2 (5 bases). The V and J ends lost 3 bases and 3 bases respectively, with 14 bases between them. This CDR3 is built from 16 residues. Germline lookup yields CDR1 MNHEY and CDR2 SMNVEV (reference sequence). CDR3: CASSFRGWGHTGELFF. The DNA for the CDR3 is TGTGCCAGCAGTTTTCGAGGGTGGGGTCACACCGGGGAGCTGTTTTTT.

This chain links TRBV7-2 with TRBJ2-5, with no clear D. The CDR3 spans 13 residues. Germline V CDR1 and CDR2: SGHTA, FQGNSA. V dropped 3 bases and J dropped 0 bases, with 5 bases sitting between them. The CDR3 loop reads CASSLVYQETQYF. CDR3 coding DNA: TGTGCCAGCAGCTTGGTGTACCAAGAGACCCAGTACTTC.